The rows below give T cell receptor beta chains drawn from one sample of a study of vaccination and CD4 T cells after COVID-19. One entry per CDR3 protein results from TCRdb running MiXCR on the PCR reads. The sample holds around 16,000 distinct CDR3 sequences; less than 60% are singletons and the top ten take over 7%. These TCRs are of unknown antigen specificity. Material: CD4+ T cells from blood, cultured in vitro. The receptors were gathered from a human donor who had recovered from COVID-19. Each CDR3 is given with its conserved first and last residue. D genes are given only for firm matches. Size values are once, few and many counts, or a class for expanded clones, and some rows have none.

CASSLEGGETQYF TGCGCCAGCAGCTTGGAGGGAGGGGAGACCCAGTACTTC TRBD2 TRBV5-1 few TRBJ2-5
CASSVASGGHYGYTF TGTGCCAGCAGCGTAGCTTCCGGCGGGCACTATGGCTACACCTTC NA TRBV9 NA TRBJ1-2
CASSHLINRGSYEQYF TGTGCCAGCAGCCACCTGATCAACAGGGGCTCCTACGAGCAGTACTTC TRBD1 TRBV25-1 few TRBJ2-7
CASSQRTGDTGELFF TGCGCCAGCAGCCAAAGAACAGGGGACACCGGGGAGCTGTTTTTT TRBD1 TRBV5-1 NA TRBJ2-2
CASSFQGATTGELFF TGTGCCAGCAGCTTTCAGGGGGCTACCACCGGGGAGCTGTTTTTT TRBD1 TRBV7-9 NA TRBJ2-2
CASSETGDQETQYF TGTGCCAGCAGCGAAACAGGCGACCAAGAGACCCAGTACTTC NA TRBV7-3 NA TRBJ2-5
CASSGLAGETDTQYF TGTGCCAGCAGCGGACTAGCGGGAGAGACAGATACGCAGTATTTT TRBD2 TRBV7-6 NA TRBJ2-3
CASSGGRTGVSSYEQYF TGTGCCAGCAGTGGTGGGAGGACAGGTGTCAGCTCCTACGAGCAGTACTTC NA TRBV2 NA TRBJ2-7
CASSEMADKYF TGTGCCAGCAGTGAAATGGCAGACAAATATTTT NA TRBV6-1 NA TRBJ2-3
CASSGQFNQPQHF TGCGCCAGCAGTGGACAGTTTAATCAGCCCCAGCATTTT NA TRBV10-2 NA TRBJ1-5
CASSNESGTQETQYF TGTGCCAGCAGCAATGAAAGCGGGACCCAAGAGACCCAGTACTTC NA TRBV21-1 NA TRBJ2-5
CSATSSGGQETQYF TGCAGTGCAACTTCCTCAGGGGGACAAGAGACCCAGTACTTC TRBD1 TRBV20-1 NA TRBJ2-5
CASSRGQGDYGYTF TGTGCCAGCAGCCGCGGACAGGGCGACTATGGCTACACCTTC TRBD1 TRBV6-1 NA TRBJ1-2
CASSRTGDSYGYTF TGTGCCAGCAGTCGGACAGGGGACAGCTATGGCTACACCTTC TRBD1 TRBV12-3/TRBV12-4 NA TRBJ1-2
CASSLDGRGRDGYTF TGCGCCAGCAGCTTGGATGGCAGGGGGCGCGATGGCTACACCTTC TRBD1 TRBV5-1 NA TRBJ1-2
CASRRTGGFGYGYTF TGTGCCAGCAGGAGGACAGGGGGATTCGGCTATGGCTACACCTTC TRBD1 TRBV6-1 once TRBJ1-2
CASSPGQLKNEAFF TGTGCCAGCAGCCCAGGACAGCTAAAGAACGAAGCTTTCTTT NA TRBV6-1 NA TRBJ1-1
CASSGLNTGELFF TGTGCCAGTAGTGGACTAAACACCGGGGAGCTGTTTTTT NA TRBV19 NA TRBJ2-2
CSARDAREGADTQYF TGCAGTGCTAGAGATGCCCGGGAGGGCGCAGATACGCAGTATTTT TRBD2 TRBV20-1 NA TRBJ2-3
CASSTGQAFNQPQHF TGTGCCAGTAGCACCGGACAGGCCTTCAATCAGCCCCAGCATTTT TRBD1 TRBV19 NA TRBJ1-5